Each of the 27 T cell receptor beta chains below was sequenced from the same sample in a study of cytomegalovirus exposure and HLA in healthy donors. In the PCR, 60 Vbeta and 13 Jbeta primers were used. Sequencing was performed with immunoSEQ multiplex PCR; in TCRdb, only in-frame clones are kept and a portion is missing. The sample holds 55,000 to 80,000 clones, 66% seen once. Sample: PBMCs. Receptors were obtained from a man in his forties or fifties in good health and CMV-seropositive.

V is TRBV7-8 and J is TRBJ1-3; D gene ambiguous. This CDR3 spans 14 amino acids. V lost 2 bases to trimming and J lost 1 base, with 6 bases between them. Germline V lookup: CDR1 SGHVS, CDR2 FQNEAQ. CDR3 in DNA: TGTGCCAGCAGCTTATCTCCTTCTGGAAACACCATATATTTT. Protein product: CASSLSPSGNTIYF.

V is TRBV7-8 and J is TRBJ2-1; TRBD1 agrees at 7 bases. Germline V gives CDR1 SGHVS, CDR2 FQNEAQ. The CDR3 consists of 14 residues. The trim removed 5 bases at V and 2 bases at J, leaving 3 bases unmatched. The CDR3 DNA follows: TGTGCCAGCAGCGACAGGGTGACCTACAATGAGCAGTTCTTC. Its translation is CASSDRVTYNEQFF.

CDR3 DNA: TGTGCCAGCAGCCAAAATCTCCTCGGTCTGTCAGGGTTTGACTATGGCTACACCTTC. It specifies CASSQNLLGLSGFDYGYTF. The V gene is TRBV4-2, the J gene TRBJ1-2; tentatively, D is TRBD1 (5 bases). The CDR3 has 19 residues. Looked up from germline, CDR1 is LGHNA and CDR2 is YNFKEQ. The ends were cut back, 2 bases at V and 3 bases at J, with 25 bases in the middle.

The V gene is TRBV4-1, the J gene TRBJ2-7, with D maybe TRBD2 (5 bases). The CDR3 is made up of 14 amino acids. Trimming removed 3 bases at V and 3 bases at J, with 12 bases between. Germline CDR1 is MGHRA and CDR2 is YSYEKL. The CDR3 nucleotides read TGCGCCAGCAGCCAGGTCAACGGGAACTACGAGCAGTACTTC. It yields the protein CASSQVNGNYEQYF.

V and J are TRBV7-9 and TRBJ1-5; unclear D gene. The CDR3 extends over 13 amino acids. The germline V and J ends were trimmed by 2 bases and 11 bases, with 13 bases remaining between them. CDR1 SEHNR and CDR2 FQNEAQ come from the germline V gene (reference sequence). The CDR3 region is CASSLSAWQSQHF. CDR3 bases: TGTGCCAGCAGCTTAAGCGCTTGGCAATCCCAGCATTTT.

The V and J genes are TRBV7-8 and TRBJ1-1; D may be TRBD1 (6 bases). Trimming took 6 bases from V and 5 from J, leaving 13 bases between them. The CDR3 consists of 13 residues. The germline gives CDR1 SGHVS, CDR2 FQNEAQ. The CDR3 DNA sequence: TGTGCCAGCAGGTCTAGGGGGGGGACTGAAGCTTTCTTT. Amino acids: CASRSRGGTEAFF.

The genes are TRBV12-5 and TRBJ1-2, with TRBD1 matching over 8 bases. The germline V gene has CDR1 LGHNT and CDR2 FRNRAP. Losses at the gene ends were 3 bases for V and 4 bases for J; bases not matched to a gene: 10. The CDR3 loop spans 16 amino acids. CDR3 sequence: CASGFTKDRDGYGYTF. In DNA form, the CDR3 reads TGTGCTAGTGGTTTCACAAAGGACAGGGACGGCTATGGCTACACCTTC.

V gene TRBV6-6 combines with J gene TRBJ1-4, with 8 bases lining up with TRBD1. The CDR3 consists of 16 residues. CDR1 is MNHNY and CDR2 is SVGAGI in the germline V gene (reference sequence). The trim removed 5 bases at V and 7 bases at J, leaving 12 bases unmatched. For the CDR3, the DNA is TGTGCCAGCAGTCAATTCGACCAGGGGGCGAGTGAAAAACTGTTTTTT. Protein: CASSQFDQGASEKLFF.

This chain links TRBV5-6 with TRBJ1-4, with D possibly matching TRBD1 (6 bases). Germline assignment: CDR1 SGHDT and CDR2 YYEEEE. V lost 3 bases and J lost 4, with 13 bases in between. The CDR3 has 15 amino acids. CDR3 bases: TGTGCCAGCAGCTCCTTACAGGGAATTAATGAAAAACTGTTTTTT. It codes for CASSSLQGINEKLFF. Combining the CDR3 with reference TRBV5-6 and TRBJ1-4 gives the whole variable domain DAGVTQSPTHLIKTRGQQVTLRCSPKSGHDTVSWYQQALGQGPQFIFQYYEEEERQRGNFPDRFSGHQFPNYSSELNVNALLLGDSALYLCASSSLQGINEKLFFGSGTQLSVL.

V and J are TRBV6-1 and TRBJ2-3; perhaps TRBD1 as D (5 bases). V was clipped by 2 bases and J by 5 bases, with 11 bases between them. This CDR3 has 14 residues. Germline-derived CDR1 and CDR2 are MNHNS and SASEGT. This chain's CDR3 is CASSEFWGLDTQYF. CDR3 in DNA: TGTGCCAGCAGTGAATTCTGGGGCTTAGATACGCAGTATTTT.

This chain links TRBV12-5 with TRBJ2-3; weak D call: TRBD2 (5 bases). V lost 5 bases, J lost 6 bases, and 12 bases lay in between. The CDR3 sequence is 13 residues long. CDR1 is LGHNT, CDR2 FRNRAP, per germline. This CDR3 reads CASGQNSGDTQYF. DNA of the CDR3: TGTGCTAGTGGTCAAAACTCGGGGGATACGCAGTATTTT.

The CDR3 sequence: CSGDSMNTEAFF. CDR3 sequence (DNA): TGCAGCGGCGACAGCATGAACACTGAAGCTTTCTTT. The V gene is TRBV29-1, the J gene TRBJ1-1; TRBD1 is a possible D gene (5 bases). The CDR3 has 12 residues. V lost 7 bases to trimming and J lost 0 bases, with 9 bases between them. The germline gives CDR1 SQVTM, CDR2 ANQGSEA.

The V gene is TRBV28, the J gene TRBJ1-1; unclear D gene. This CDR3 region has 14 residues. V was shortened by 3 bases and J by 4 bases, with 12 bases between the two germline ends. From germline, CDR1 is MDHEN and CDR2 SYDVKM. The DNA of the CDR3 is TGTGCCAGCAGTTTGGCCCCAGCTAGCACTGAAGCTTTCTTT. This codes for CASSLAPASTEAFF.

The chain combines TRBV4-1 with TRBJ1-5; a weak D match, TRBD1 (5 bases). V was trimmed by 5 bases and J by 4 bases, leaving 9 bases between them. The length of the CDR3 is 13 residues. The germline V gene encodes CDR1 MGHRA and CDR2 YSYEKL. The CDR3 protein is CASSGAVNQPQHF. As DNA, the CDR3 is TGCGCCAGCAGCGGGGCAGTAAATCAGCCCCAGCATTTT.

Only a few counts were recorded for this clone. The chain has TRBV7-6 and TRBJ2-5; D is unresolved. Trimming removed 5 bases from V and 5 bases from J, with 12 bases in between. This CDR3 contains 13 residues. Germline V gene sequence: CDR1 SGHVS, CDR2 FNYEAQ. The CDR3 is CASSLGRQETQYF. In DNA form, the CDR3 reads TGTGCCAGCAGCCTAGGGCGGCAGGAGACCCAGTACTTC.

The chain couples TRBV4-2 to TRBJ2-3; D call uncertain. The germline V gene has CDR1 LGHNA and CDR2 YNFKEQ. CDR3 length equals 17 residues. V was shortened by 0 bases and J by 2 bases, with 15 bases between the two germline ends. Here the CDR3 reads CASSQDLETYPTDTQYF. In DNA form, the CDR3 reads TGTGCCAGCAGCCAAGATCTTGAGACTTACCCCACAGATACGCAGTATTTT.

Only a few counts were recorded for this clone. Given the absence of the conserved phenylalanine or tryptophan at the CDR3 end, a read error is likely. The V and J genes are TRBV2 and TRBJ2-3; TRBD2 might be the D (6 bases). Germline V gene sequence: CDR1 SNHLY, CDR2 FYNNEI. V lost 4 bases, J lost 6 bases, and 11 bases lay in between. CDR3 length: 13 residues. CDR3 residues: CASSVPGTDTQYV. The CDR3 DNA reads as TGTGCCAGCAGTGTCCCAGGGACTGATACGCAGTATGTT.

The chain carries TRBV2 and TRBJ2-1; 10 positions agree with TRBD2. V was clipped by 7 bases and J by 5 bases; unmatched bases: 5. CDR3 length: 14 residues. Looked up from germline, CDR1 is SNHLY and CDR2 is FYNNEI. The CDR3 DNA sequence: TGTGCCAGCAACAGCGGGGGGGCCAACAATGAGCAGTTCTTC. Translated, it gives CASNSGGANNEQFF.

In nucleotides, the CDR3 is TGTGCCTGGGACTCTCTAAGACAGGGAGCCAGACCTAACTATGGCTACACCTTC. This gives the protein CAWDSLRQGARPNYGYTF. V and J are TRBV30 and TRBJ1-2; 7 bases fit TRBD1. Germline V gene sequence: CDR1 GTSNPN, CDR2 SVGIG (reference sequence). V was pared by 5 bases and J by 0 bases, with 18 bases of the junction left unmatched. The CDR3 has 18 residues.

The CDR3 protein is CASSYWGGATDTQYF. Here the CDR3 DNA reads TGTGCCAGCAGTTACTGGGGGGGAGCCACAGATACGCAGTATTTT. This sequence joins TRBV6-5 and TRBJ2-3, with 7 positions matching TRBD2. The CDR3 sequence is 15 residues long. V lost 1 base and J lost 2; bases outside the gene matches: 3. Germline CDR1 MNHEY, CDR2 SVGAGI.

The chain employs TRBV2 and TRBJ2-1; D remains ambiguous. V dropped 4 bases and J dropped 8 bases, with 15 bases sitting between them. Looked up from germline, CDR1 is SNHLY and CDR2 is FYNNEI. The CDR3 is 14 amino acids. CDR3 in DNA: TGTGCCAGCAGTGGGAAGAGACAAACGGATGAGCAGTTCTTC. Translating gives CASSGKRQTDEQFF.

This chain links TRBV5-6 with TRBJ2-7; no definite D call. V shed 2 bases and J shed 3 bases, with 6 bases lying between them. The V gene's germline CDR1 is SGHDT and CDR2 YYEEEE. The CDR3 runs to 12 residues. The CDR3 sequence: CASSLFGYEQYF. The DNA for the CDR3 is TGTGCCAGCAGCTTATTCGGCTACGAGCAGTACTTC. The variable domain in full, with the rest retrieved from reference TRBV5-6 and TRBJ2-7, is DAGVTQSPTHLIKTRGQQVTLRCSPKSGHDTVSWYQQALGQGPQFIFQYYEEEERQRGNFPDRFSGHQFPNYSSELNVNALLLGDSALYLCASSLFGYEQYFGPGTRLTVT.

The rearrangement uses TRBV10-3 and TRBJ1-1, with 7 bases matching TRBD1. Germline-derived CDR1 and CDR2 are ENHRY and SYGVKD. V dropped 9 bases and J dropped 1; count of bases not matched to a gene: 8. This CDR3 region has 14 residues. Here the CDR3 DNA reads TGTGCCATTAATTCCGGGACAGCGAACACTGAAGCTTTCTTT. Translating it yields CAINSGTANTEAFF.

The chain uses TRBV7-3 and TRBJ2-1; 9 bases agree with TRBD1. With 0 bases clipped from V and 8 bases from J, the junction kept 11 bases outside the gene matches. Germline lookup yields CDR1 SGHTA and CDR2 FQGTGA. The length of the CDR3 is 17 residues. The CDR3 nucleotides are TGTGCCAGCAGCTTAACCCCGGCCGGGACAGGGCCGGATGAGCAGTTCTTC. Amino acid sequence: CASSLTPAGTGPDEQFF.

This clone was seen just once. This sequence joins TRBV13 and TRBJ2-4; D perhaps matches TRBD1 (5 bases). V was clipped by 2 bases and J by 5 bases, with 10 bases between them. Germline V CDR1 and CDR2: PRHDT, FYEKMQ (reference sequence). There are 14 residues in the CDR3. The CDR3 sequence: CASSLTGAENIQYF. In DNA form, the CDR3 reads TGTGCCAGCAGCTTAACTGGGGCCGAAAACATTCAGTACTTC.

The sample holds one count of this clone. V is TRBV6-5 and J is TRBJ2-3; possible D gene TRBD2, 6 bases. The CDR3 extends over 13 amino acids. Germline CDR1 is MNHEY and CDR2 is SVGAGI. V was pared by 7 bases and J by 5 bases, with 13 bases between. The CDR3 region is CASTQMGGDTQYF. The CDR3, as DNA: TGTGCCAGCACCCAAATGGGGGGAGATACGCAGTATTTT.

This clone appeared once. The rearrangement links TRBV19 to TRBJ2-1, with D possibly matching TRBD1 (6 bases). The V gene's germline CDR1 is LNHDA and CDR2 SQIVND (reference sequence). The CDR3 loop spans 15 amino acids. With 4 bases removed from V and 7 bases from J, the gap between germline ends came to 17 bases. The CDR3 sequence: CASSNGRGSLNEQFF. CDR3 in DNA: TGTGCCAGTAGTAACGGCAGGGGTTCCCTTAATGAGCAGTTCTTC.